The following is a TCR beta chain sequence with its context. This entry belongs to a study of control samples from healthy donors and cancer patients. V gave up 5 bases and J gave up 0 bases, with 9 bases separating them. The CDR3 runs 13 residues. CDR1 is SGHRS, CDR2 YFSETQ, per germline. Produced via immunoSEQ multiplex PCR; TCRdb's table is partial and in-frame only. The data show about 130,000 clones, approximately 84% seen once. This chain connects TRBV5-1 to TRBJ2-7; D remains ambiguous. The receptor was isolated from a man aged 18 to 35 in good health. Material for sequencing was blood. In nucleotides, the CDR3 is TGCGCCAGCAGGATAACAACCTCCTACGAGCAGTACTTC. This gives the protein CASRITTSYEQYF. The variable domain in full, completed from reference TRBV5-1 and TRBJ2-7, reads KAGVTQTPRYLIKTRGQQVTLSCSPISGHRSVSWYQQTPGQGLQFLFEYFSETQRNKGNFPGRFSGRQFSNSRSEMNVSTLELGDSALYLCASRITTSYEQYFGPGTRLTVT.